This T cell receptor beta chain originates from a study of T cell repertoires in cytomegalovirus infection. This clonotype has a count of ten or more. Antigen: not known. TCRdb fed the reads into MiXCR, producing one record per CDR3 protein. The sample includes 360,000 or so distinct CDR3 sequences, about 35% seen only once; the top ten take approximately 13%. The CDR3 length is 14 residues. Trimming pared 0 bases from V and 2 bases from J, leaving 8 bases between. Per the germline V gene, CDR1 is SGHTA and CDR2 is FQGNSA. The receptor's source is a human donor in good health (CMV status not recorded). Some clones in this sample may be carry-over from other donors' samples. This specimen was cultured PBMCs, taken from culture after CMV antigen stimulation. J is TRBJ2-7 and V is TRBV7-2, with a weak D call TRBD2 (6 bases). CDR3 bases: TGTGCCAGCAGCTTAGCCGGGACTGCCTACGAGCAGTACTTC. Its translation: CASSLAGTAYEQYF. The full variable domain, in which reference TRBV7-2 and TRBJ2-7 provide the parts outside the CDR3, is GAGVSQSPSNKVTEKGKDVELRCDPISGHTALYWYRQSLGQGLEFLIYFQGNSAPDKSGLPSDRFSAERTGGSVSTLTIQRTQQEDSAVYLCASSLAGTAYEQYFGPGTRLTVT.